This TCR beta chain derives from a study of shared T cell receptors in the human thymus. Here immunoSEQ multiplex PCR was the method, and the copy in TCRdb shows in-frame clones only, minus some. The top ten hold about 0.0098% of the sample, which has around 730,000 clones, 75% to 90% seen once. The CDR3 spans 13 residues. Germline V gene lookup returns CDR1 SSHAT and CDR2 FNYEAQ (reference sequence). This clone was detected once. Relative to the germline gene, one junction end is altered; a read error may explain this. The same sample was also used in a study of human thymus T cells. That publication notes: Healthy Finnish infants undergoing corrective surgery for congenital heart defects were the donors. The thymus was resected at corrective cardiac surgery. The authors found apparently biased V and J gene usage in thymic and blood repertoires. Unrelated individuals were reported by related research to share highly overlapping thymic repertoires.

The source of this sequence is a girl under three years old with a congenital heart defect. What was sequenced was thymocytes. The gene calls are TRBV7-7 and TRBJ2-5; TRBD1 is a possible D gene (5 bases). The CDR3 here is CASSRQKQETQYF. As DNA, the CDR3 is TGTGCTAGCAGCCGACAGAAACAAGAGACCCAGTACTTC.